These T cell receptor beta chains were read from a single sample in a study of CD8+CD57+ T cells in acquired aplastic anemia. TCRdb passed the reads through MiXCR, listing each CDR3 protein once. The sample consists of about 290,000 distinct CDR3 sequences, under 60% of them appearing once. The source material was sorted CD4+, CD8+, or CD8+CD57+ T cells (not recorded which) from PBMCs. The receptors shown here come from a human donor with aplastic anemia. CDR3s include the opening cysteine and the closing phenylalanine or tryptophan. Each record gives: CDR3 length, J gene, clone size, V gene, D gene, CDR3 protein, CDR3 DNA. D genes are given only for firm matches. The size of a clone is reported for some rows only, either as once, few or many, or as a class for expanded clones.

cdr3_length: 15
j_call: TRBJ2-1
clone_size: .
v_call: TRBV25-1
d_call: .
cdr3_aa: CASSEYSETGGAQFF
cdr3_nt: TGTGCCAGCAGTGAATACTCGGAGACTGGGGGTGCGCAGTTCTTC

cdr3_length: 12
j_call: TRBJ2-7
clone_size: .
v_call: TRBV29-1
d_call: .
cdr3_aa: CSVEESGIGQYF
cdr3_nt: TGCAGCGTTGAAGAGAGTGGAATCGGGCAGTACTTC

cdr3_length: 11
j_call: TRBJ1-2
clone_size: .
v_call: TRBV29-1
d_call: .
cdr3_aa: CSVVEVYGYTF
cdr3_nt: TGCAGCGTTGTAGAGGTTTATGGCTACACCTTC

cdr3_length: 14
j_call: TRBJ1-5
clone_size: .
v_call: TRBV7-9
d_call: .
cdr3_aa: CASSLGGLGQPQHF
cdr3_nt: TGTGCCAGCAGCTTAGGAGGTTTAGGTCAGCCCCAGCATTTT

cdr3_length: 13
j_call: TRBJ2-7
clone_size: few
v_call: TRBV2
d_call: .
cdr3_aa: CASSGGGGGEQYF
cdr3_nt: TGTGCCAGCAGTGGAGGGGGTGGAGGCGAGCAGTACTTC

cdr3_length: 14
j_call: TRBJ1-5
clone_size: .
v_call: TRBV7-8
d_call: TRBD1
cdr3_aa: CASSLGQVAQPQHF
cdr3_nt: TGTGCCAGCAGTTTAGGACAGGTCGCTCAGCCCCAGCATTTT

cdr3_length: 13
j_call: TRBJ2-7
clone_size: few
v_call: TRBV20-1
d_call: TRBD2
cdr3_aa: CSASGTSGRAEYF
cdr3_nt: TGCAGTGCTTCCGGGACTAGCGGGAGGGCTGAGTACTTC

cdr3_length: 15
j_call: TRBJ2-3
clone_size: .
v_call: TRBV24-1
d_call: TRBD1
cdr3_aa: CATSPGQGITDTQYF
cdr3_nt: TGTGCCACCAGCCCAGGACAGGGAATCACAGATACGCAGTATTTT

cdr3_length: 17
j_call: TRBJ2-3
clone_size: .
v_call: TRBV11-2
d_call: TRBD2
cdr3_aa: CASSLEIAGGNTDTQYF
cdr3_nt: TGTGCCAGCAGCTTAGAAATAGCGGGGGGGAACACAGATACGCAGTATTTT

cdr3_length: 15
j_call: TRBJ1-5
clone_size: .
v_call: TRBV7-6
d_call: .
cdr3_aa: CASSLEQGYNQPQHF
cdr3_nt: TGTGCCAGCAGCTTGGAACAGGGATACAATCAGCCCCAGCATTTT

cdr3_length: 13
j_call: TRBJ2-7
clone_size: .
v_call: TRBV10-1
d_call: TRBD1
cdr3_aa: CASSTGTGSEQYF
cdr3_nt: TGCGCCAGCAGTACCGGGACAGGGTCTGAGCAGTACTTC

cdr3_length: 13
j_call: TRBJ1-2
clone_size: .
v_call: TRBV30
d_call: TRBD1
cdr3_aa: CALGQGAIYGYTF
cdr3_nt: TGTGCTTTGGGACAGGGGGCTATCTATGGCTACACCTTC

cdr3_length: 16
j_call: TRBJ1-4
clone_size: .
v_call: TRBV15
d_call: .
cdr3_aa: CATSRAGDRRNEKLFF
cdr3_nt: TGTGCCACCAGCAGAGCAGGAGACAGGCGTAATGAAAAACTGTTTTTT

cdr3_length: 14
j_call: TRBJ2-7
clone_size: .
v_call: TRBV12-3/TRBV12-4
d_call: .
cdr3_aa: CASSLWGSGYEQYF
cdr3_nt: TGTGCCAGCAGTCTGTGGGGGTCCGGATACGAGCAGTACTTC

cdr3_length: 13
j_call: TRBJ2-7
clone_size: .
v_call: TRBV29-1
d_call: .
cdr3_aa: CSVGEEGAYEQYF
cdr3_nt: TGCAGCGTTGGGGAAGAAGGCGCCTACGAGCAGTACTTC

cdr3_length: 16
j_call: TRBJ2-3
clone_size: .
v_call: TRBV11-2
d_call: .
cdr3_aa: CASSLAPGLGLDTQYF
cdr3_nt: TGTGCCAGCAGCTTAGCCCCGGGCCTAGGGCTAGATACGCAGTATTTT

cdr3_length: 15
j_call: TRBJ2-1
clone_size: few
v_call: TRBV3-1
d_call: TRBD1
cdr3_aa: CASSPPRTGGGEQFF
cdr3_nt: TGTGCCAGCAGCCCCCCCCGGACAGGGGGGGGTGAGCAGTTCTTC

cdr3_length: 13
j_call: TRBJ2-5
clone_size: .
v_call: TRBV5-1
d_call: .
cdr3_aa: CASSLGQEQPQYF
cdr3_nt: TGCGCCAGCAGCTTGGGACAGGAACAGCCCCAGTACTTC

cdr3_length: 13
j_call: TRBJ1-1
clone_size: few
v_call: TRBV10-3
d_call: .
cdr3_aa: CAISGREGTEAFF
cdr3_nt: TGTGCCATCAGTGGCAGGGAGGGCACTGAAGCTTTCTTT

cdr3_length: 14
j_call: TRBJ1-2
clone_size: .
v_call: TRBV5-4
d_call: .
cdr3_aa: CASRLAGRLDGYTF
cdr3_nt: TGTGCCAGCAGGCTTGCGGGGCGTCTGGATGGCTACACCTTC

cdr3_length: 13
j_call: TRBJ2-5
clone_size: .
v_call: TRBV9
d_call: .
cdr3_aa: CASSVDIQETQYF
cdr3_nt: TGTGCCAGCAGCGTAGATATCCAAGAGACCCAGTACTTC

cdr3_length: 16
j_call: TRBJ1-3
clone_size: .
v_call: TRBV10-3
d_call: TRBD1
cdr3_aa: CAISFLQGAWGNTIYF
cdr3_nt: TGTGCCATCAGTTTTCTACAGGGGGCATGGGGAAACACCATATATTTT

cdr3_length: 13
j_call: TRBJ1-1
clone_size: .
v_call: TRBV6-5
d_call: TRBD1
cdr3_aa: CASRGQGGAEAFF
cdr3_nt: TGTGCCAGCAGGGGACAGGGAGGGGCTGAAGCTTTCTTT

cdr3_length: 13
j_call: TRBJ2-5
clone_size: .
v_call: TRBV5-4
d_call: .
cdr3_aa: CASSLGGTETQYF
cdr3_nt: TGTGCCAGCAGCTTGGGAGGAACAGAGACCCAGTACTTC